The rows below give T cell receptor beta chains drawn from one sample of a study of cytomegalovirus exposure and HLA in healthy donors. Produced via immunoSEQ multiplex PCR; TCRdb's table is partial and in-frame only. The data hold 200,000 to 250,000 clones, with about 93% observed a single time. The material sequenced was PBMCs. All receptors derive from a young woman in good health and CMV-seronegative. The CDR3 runs from the conserved cysteine through the conserved F or W. D genes are given only for firm matches. Clone sizes are given selectively: once, few, many, or a class where the clone is expanded.

cdr3_aa,cdr3_nt,d_call,clone_size,v_call,j_call
CASKKTGIASTDTQYF,TGTGCCAGCAAGAAAACAGGGATAGCTAGCACAGATACGCAGTATTTT,.,.,TRBV5-5,TRBJ2-3
CSVTLGGGGDQPQHF,TGCAGCGTTACCCTGGGGGGAGGGGGAGATCAGCCCCAGCATTTT,.,.,TRBV29-1,TRBJ1-5
CAISEVTSGSYEQYF,TGTGCCATCAGTGAAGTTACTAGCGGGAGTTACGAGCAGTACTTC,TRBD2,.,TRBV10-3,TRBJ2-7
CASSLEGAGTVF,TGTGCCAGCAGCTTAGAGGGCGCAGGCACTGTCTTC,.,.,TRBV11-2,TRBJ1-2
CASSRAGTTGGTEAFF,TGCGCCAGCAGCAGAGCCGGGACCACCGGGGGCACTGAAGCTTTCTTT,.,once,TRBV5-1,TRBJ1-1
CASSGASGRFAGELFF,TGTGCCAGCAGCGGCGCTAGCGGGAGGTTTGCCGGGGAGCTGTTTTTT,TRBD2,.,TRBV9,TRBJ2-2
CASSARGPLRGYTF,TGTGCCAGCAGCGCCAGGGGGCCCTTGCGTGGCTACACCTTC,TRBD1,.,TRBV11-1,TRBJ1-2
CASSLAGGPTDTQYF,TGTGCCAGCAGTTTAGCGGGAGGGCCGACAGATACGCAGTATTTT,TRBD2,.,TRBV28,TRBJ2-3
CASSLTGLYYEQYF,TGTGCCAGCAGTTTAACCGGACTTTACTACGAGCAGTACTTC,.,.,TRBV27,TRBJ2-7
CSGTSGSYEQYF,TGCAGCGGGACTAGCGGTTCCTACGAGCAGTACTTC,TRBD2,.,TRBV29-1,TRBJ2-7